This is a list of T cell receptor beta chains from one sample in a study of human T cells and chemical hapten exposure. A single record per CDR3 protein comes from TCRdb applying MiXCR to the RACE reads. The sample comprises 150,000 to 200,000 distinct CDR3 sequences, 20% to 25% of which are singletons, and 6% to 8% rests with the top ten. The sequenced sample was whole blood, obtained in connection with sensitization to the hapten diphenylcyclopropenone (DPC). The receptor source for this set is a woman between 50 and 59 years old with alopecia areata. Some clones in this sample may be carry-over from other donors' samples. Both conserved end residues are part of each CDR3. D genes are given only for firm matches. Clone size is given for some rows only: seen once, a few or many times, or a class if the clone is expanded.

v_call,j_call,d_call,clone_size,cdr3_nt,cdr3_aa
TRBV7-9,TRBJ2-1,NA,NA,TGTGCCAGCAGCTCCGGATCCTTCTCCTACAATGAGCAGTTCTTC,CASSSGSFSYNEQFF
TRBV7-8,TRBJ1-1,NA,few,TGTGCCAGCAGCTTAGTGGGGGTGAACACTGAAGCTTTCTTT,CASSLVGVNTEAFF
TRBV7-2,TRBJ2-3,NA,few,TGTGCCAGCAGCCCAGGGAGGAGAGATACGCAGTATTTT,CASSPGRRDTQYF
TRBV19,TRBJ2-6,NA,few,TGTGCCAGTAGCATAGGTTTGGGCCATCTCTCTGGGGCCAACGTCCTGACTTTC,CASSIGLGHLSGANVLTF
TRBV29-1,TRBJ2-1,NA,NA,TGCAGCGTTGGACAGGTCGGGGGTGGGCAGTTCTTC,CSVGQVGGGQFF
TRBV20-1,TRBJ1-5,NA,NA,TGCAGTGCTAGAGAAGATCCCAATCAGCCCCAGCATTTT,CSAREDPNQPQHF
TRBV5-1,TRBJ1-2,TRBD1,few,TGCGCCAGCAGCATTGACAGGGATTATGGCTACACCTTC,CASSIDRDYGYTF
TRBV7-6,TRBJ1-5,NA,NA,TGTGCCAGCAGCTTAGTAGGTGGGAACAATCAGCCCCAGCATTTT,CASSLVGGNNQPQHF
TRBV5-1,TRBJ2-5,TRBD2,few,TGCGCCAGCGGGACTAGCGGGGGAGAGACCCAGTACTTC,CASGTSGGETQYF
TRBV7-9,TRBJ1-2,NA,few,TGTGCCAGCAGCTTCGCAGCTAACTATGGCTACACCTTC,CASSFAANYGYTF
TRBV2,TRBJ2-2,NA,many,TGTGCCAGCACGGTTTCCCCGAACACCGGGGAGCTGTTTTTT,CASTVSPNTGELFF
TRBV28,TRBJ1-2,NA,NA,TGTGCCAGCAGTTCACCCCCTCTCTTAGACTATGGCTACACCTTC,CASSSPPLLDYGYTF
TRBV6-2/TRBV6-3,TRBJ1-2,TRBD1,NA,TGTGCCAGCAGTCGGGACAGGGCCTATGGCTACACCTTC,CASSRDRAYGYTF
TRBV29-1,TRBJ2-3,NA,few,TGCAGCGCGAAGCGGACGACAGATACGCAGTATTTT,CSAKRTTDTQYF
TRBV7-8,TRBJ2-1,NA,NA,TGTGCCAGCAGCTTAGATGGAGGAGGTGAGCAGTTCTTC,CASSLDGGGEQFF
TRBV3-1,TRBJ2-7,TRBD1,NA,TGTGCCAGCAGCCCTTACCTACCGGGACAGGCCCTTAGGGAGCAGTACTTC,CASSPYLPGQALREQYF
TRBV6-5,TRBJ1-3,NA,few,TGTGCCAGCAGCTACAGGGCCCCGTACTCTGGAAACACCATATATTTT,CASSYRAPYSGNTIYF
TRBV2,TRBJ1-2,TRBD1,NA,TGTGCCAGCAGAACAGGGGATTACTATGGCTACACCTTC,CASRTGDYYGYTF
TRBV15,TRBJ1-2,TRBD1,few,TGTGCCACCCAAAGGGACAGGGCTTCACCAGCCTATGGCTACACCTTC,CATQRDRASPAYGYTF
TRBV5-1,TRBJ2-2,NA,NA,TGCGCCAGCAGCCCCGGGACGGCGGGCACCGGGGAGCTGTTTTTT,CASSPGTAGTGELFF
TRBV29-1,TRBJ1-2,TRBD1,NA,TGCAGCGTTGAACAGGGGGCGCATGGCTACACCTTC,CSVEQGAHGYTF
TRBV7-2,TRBJ1-2,NA,few,TGTGCCAGCAGCTTAGTAATTGGGGCGCCGGAGGGCTACACCTTC,CASSLVIGAPEGYTF
TRBV27,TRBJ2-4,NA,NA,TGTGCCAGCAGCCAGAGGGGCGAAAACATTCAGTACTTC,CASSQRGENIQYF
TRBV3-1,TRBJ2-2,NA,many,TGTGCCAGTTCTGGCAGGAACACCGGGGAGCTGTTTTTT,CASSGRNTGELFF
TRBV29-1,TRBJ2-7,NA,NA,TGCAGCGTTGAGAGGGGCGGCTACGAGCAGTACTTC,CSVERGGYEQYF
TRBV13,TRBJ2-6,NA,many,TGTGCCAGCAGCCTATCTGGGGCCAACGTCCTGACTTTC,CASSLSGANVLTF
TRBV30,TRBJ1-2,NA,NA,TGTGCCTGGAGTACGGGACTAGACTATGGCTACACCTTC,CAWSTGLDYGYTF
TRBV3-1,TRBJ1-4,NA,NA,TGTGCCAGCAGCCACCAGGGGCGGGTTGAAAAACTGTTTTTT,CASSHQGRVEKLFF
TRBV20-1,TRBJ2-1,NA,NA,TGCAGTGCTAGGAGGGGTGCCGGGAGCTCCTACAATGAGCAGTTCTTC,CSARRGAGSSYNEQFF
TRBV18,TRBJ1-5,TRBD1,NA,TGTGCCAGCTCACCGAGCCGTACAGGGGTTCAGCCCCAGCATTTT,CASSPSRTGVQPQHF
TRBV11-1,TRBJ2-7,NA,NA,TGTGCCAGCAGCTTGATACAGGGAGAGCAGTACTTC,CASSLIQGEQYF
TRBV11-2,TRBJ2-7,TRBD2,NA,TGTGCCAGCAGCTTAGATCCAGCGGGAGGGCCTGTCCACGAGCAGTACTTC,CASSLDPAGGPVHEQYF
TRBV5-1,TRBJ1-2,NA,NA,TGCGCCAGCAGCTTGTCAGGCAGACCCAGAACTAACTATGGCTACACCTTC,CASSLSGRPRTNYGYTF
TRBV12-3/TRBV12-4,TRBJ2-7,TRBD1,NA,TGTGCCAGCAGTGTCTCACCGGGACAGGGTGCCGAGCAGTACTTC,CASSVSPGQGAEQYF
TRBV6-5,TRBJ1-2,NA,few,TGTGCCAGCAGTTCCCAGGGAGAAGGCTACACCTTC,CASSSQGEGYTF
TRBV7-9,TRBJ2-1,TRBD1,many,TGTGCCAGCAGCTTAGCCCCGGACAGGGGGTTCTTC,CASSLAPDRGFF
TRBV10-2,TRBJ2-1,TRBD1,few,TGCGCCAGCAGGCCGGGACAGGGCTACAATGAGCAGTTCTTC,CASRPGQGYNEQFF
TRBV27,TRBJ1-5,NA,many,TGTGCCAGCAGTTTTGGGGGGAATCAGCCCCAGCATTTT,CASSFGGNQPQHF
TRBV7-9,TRBJ2-2,NA,NA,TGTGCCAGCAGCCACCGCGAGGCCGGGGAGCTGTTTTTT,CASSHREAGELFF
TRBV10-3,TRBJ1-2,TRBD1,NA,TGTGCCAACTCACCCGGGACAGGGGAAGGCTACACCTTC,CANSPGTGEGYTF
TRBV29-1,TRBJ2-1,NA,few,TGCAGCGTTGAATTTAATGGTGAGCAGTTCTTC,CSVEFNGEQFF
TRBV29-1,TRBJ1-1,TRBD1,NA,TGCAGCGTTGAACGGGACAGTGGGCCTGAAGCTTTCTTT,CSVERDSGPEAFF